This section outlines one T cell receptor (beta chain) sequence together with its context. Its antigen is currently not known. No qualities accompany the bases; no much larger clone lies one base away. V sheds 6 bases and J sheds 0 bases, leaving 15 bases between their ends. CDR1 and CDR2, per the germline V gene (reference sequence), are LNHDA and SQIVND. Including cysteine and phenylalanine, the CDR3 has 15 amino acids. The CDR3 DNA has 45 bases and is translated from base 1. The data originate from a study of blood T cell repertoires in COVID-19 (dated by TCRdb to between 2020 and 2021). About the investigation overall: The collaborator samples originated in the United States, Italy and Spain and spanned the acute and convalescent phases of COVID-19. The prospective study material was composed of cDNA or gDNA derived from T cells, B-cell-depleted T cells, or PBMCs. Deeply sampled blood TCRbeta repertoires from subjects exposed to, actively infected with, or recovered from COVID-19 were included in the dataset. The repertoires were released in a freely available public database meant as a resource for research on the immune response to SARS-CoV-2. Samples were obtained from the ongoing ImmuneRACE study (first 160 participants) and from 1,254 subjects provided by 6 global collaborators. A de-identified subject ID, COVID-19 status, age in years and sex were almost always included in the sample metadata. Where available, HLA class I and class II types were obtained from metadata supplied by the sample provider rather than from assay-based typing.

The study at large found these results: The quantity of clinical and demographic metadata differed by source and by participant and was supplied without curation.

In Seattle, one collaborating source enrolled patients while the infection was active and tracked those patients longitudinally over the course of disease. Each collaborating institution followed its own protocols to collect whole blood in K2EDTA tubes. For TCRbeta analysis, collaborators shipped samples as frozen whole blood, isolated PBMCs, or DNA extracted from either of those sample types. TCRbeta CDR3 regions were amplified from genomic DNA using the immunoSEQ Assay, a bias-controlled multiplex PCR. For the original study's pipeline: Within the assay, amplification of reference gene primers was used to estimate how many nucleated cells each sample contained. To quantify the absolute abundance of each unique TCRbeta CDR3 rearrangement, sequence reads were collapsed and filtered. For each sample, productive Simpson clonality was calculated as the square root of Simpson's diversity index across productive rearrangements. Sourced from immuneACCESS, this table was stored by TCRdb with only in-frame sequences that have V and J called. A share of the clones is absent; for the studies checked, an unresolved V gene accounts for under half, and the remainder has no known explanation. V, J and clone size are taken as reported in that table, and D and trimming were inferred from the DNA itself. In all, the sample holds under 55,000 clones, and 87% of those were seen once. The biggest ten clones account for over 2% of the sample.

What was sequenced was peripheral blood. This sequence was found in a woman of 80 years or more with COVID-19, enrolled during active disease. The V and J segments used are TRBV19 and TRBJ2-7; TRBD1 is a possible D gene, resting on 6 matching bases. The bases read TGTGCCAGTAGACCGGGACACACGAGCTCCTACGAGCAGTACTTC. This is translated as CASRPGHTSSYEQYF.